The 28 T cell receptor beta chains presented below share a single source sample, sequenced in a study of blood T cell repertoires in COVID-19. The method was immunoSEQ multiplex PCR; TCRdb's version includes in-frame clones alone and lacks a portion of them. The top ten clones hold 15% to 20% of a sample with 100,000 to 120,000 clones, roughly 82% of them seen once. Sequenced: peripheral blood. Receptors were obtained from a woman in her sixties with acute or convalescent COVID-19.

The V call is TRBV25-1, the J call TRBJ1-2; the D is unclear. CDR1 is MGHDK and CDR2 is SYGVNS in the germline V gene. The CDR3 sequence is 14 residues long. The V end lost 1 base, the J end lost 4 bases, and 10 bases lay between the germline ends. Here the CDR3 reads CASSEFEVVYGYTF. In DNA, the CDR3 is TGTGCCAGCAGTGAATTTGAGGTCGTCTATGGCTACACCTTC.

The chain links TRBV11-3 to TRBJ1-1; D may be TRBD1 (6 bases). The CDR3 runs 17 residues. V lost 6 bases, J lost 1 base, and 21 bases lay in between. CDR1 and CDR2 from the germline V gene are SGHNT and YENEEA. CDR3 loop: CASRPFKLQGENTEAFF. Written as DNA, the CDR3 is TGTGCCAGCAGGCCGTTTAAATTACAGGGTGAGAACACTGAAGCTTTCTTT.

The chain carries TRBV7-3 and TRBJ1-5, with D unclear. The V gene lost 0 bases and the J gene lost 7 bases, with 7 bases spanning the gap. The CDR3 is 13 amino acids. The germline gives CDR1 SGHTA, CDR2 FQGTGA. The CDR3 coding sequence is TGTGCCAGCAGCTTAACGAGCGAGCAGCCCCAGCATTTT. Translated, it gives CASSLTSEQPQHF.

V and J are TRBV6-5 and TRBJ1-1, with 7 bases identical to TRBD1. The CDR3 spans 15 residues. Trimming cost V 2 bases and J 11 bases; bases outside gene matches: 14. Germline CDR1 and CDR2: MNHEY and SVGAGI. The CDR3 is CASSYRGPHKVAAFF. CDR3 nucleotide sequence: TGTGCCAGCAGTTACAGGGGGCCCCACAAAGTAGCCGCTTTCTTT.

J is TRBJ2-1 and V is TRBV29-1; possibly TRBD1 for D (6 bases). Trimming shortened V by 2 bases and J by 1 base, and 12 bases separated the two germline ends. CDR3 length: 15 amino acids. The V gene's germline CDR1 is SQVTM and CDR2 ANQGSEA. The CDR3 DNA follows: TGCAGCGTTGAACCGACAGGTCTGTCCTACAATGAGCAGTTCTTC. Protein product: CSVEPTGLSYNEQFF.

The chain joins TRBV6-6 to TRBJ2-3; 8 bases line up with TRBD2. With 6 bases clipped from V and 3 bases from J, the junction kept 11 bases outside the gene matches. The germline gives CDR1 MNHNY, CDR2 SVGAGI (reference sequence). CDR3 length equals 16 residues. The CDR3 sequence: CASRPISGVNTDTQYF. The CDR3 coding sequence is TGTGCCAGCAGACCAATTAGCGGGGTCAATACAGATACGCAGTATTTT.

This clone was observed once. This chain links TRBV19 with TRBJ1-1; D ambiguous. The CDR3 consists of 14 residues. The germline V and J ends were trimmed by 7 bases and 4 bases, with 16 bases remaining between them. The germline gives CDR1 LNHDA, CDR2 SQIVND (reference sequence). Written as DNA, the CDR3 is TGTGCCAGTACCGGGGTCTATCCTAGCACTGAAGCTTTCTTT. Translation gives CASTGVYPSTEAFF.

This clone appeared a few times. The genes are TRBV11-3 and TRBJ2-1; D may be TRBD2 (5 bases). Per the germline V gene, CDR1 is SGHNT and CDR2 is YENEEA. The length of the CDR3 is 14 residues. V was shortened by 6 bases and J by 4 bases, with 13 bases between the two germline ends. CDR3 amino acids: CASSSRRDYNEQFF. The CDR3 nucleotides read TGTGCCAGCAGTTCGCGACGGGATTACAATGAGCAGTTCTTC.

The chain combines TRBV12-3 or TRBV12-4 with TRBJ2-7, with unresolved D. The CDR3 spans 11 residues. Trimming cost V 6 bases and J 7 bases, with 10 bases left between them. The chain's CDR3 is CASSPGWEQYF. The CDR3 nucleotides are TGTGCCAGCAGCCCAGGTTGGGAGCAGTACTTC.

The chain uses TRBV19 and TRBJ2-7; 10 bases are shared with TRBD2. The CDR3 runs 14 residues. Germline V gene data show CDR1 as LNHDA and CDR2 as SQIVND (reference sequence). J lost 4 bases, V lost 10 bases, and 10 bases had no gene match. In DNA, the CDR3 is TGTGCCACTCGGGTCAGCGGGGGGGCTTACGAGCAGTACTTC. The encoded protein is CATRVSGGAYEQYF.

This sequence joins TRBV12-3 or TRBV12-4 and TRBJ2-1; TRBD2 might be the D (6 bases). The CDR3 covers 12 residues. Trimming took 5 bases from V and 13 from J, leaving 15 bases between them. The CDR3 reads CASSTPGLRQFF. The CDR3 coding sequence is TGTGCCAGCAGTACGCCGGGACTGAGACAGTTCTTC.

This clone was detected a few times. In DNA form, the CDR3 reads TGTGCCAGTAGTATAGCTCCGGACAGGGGGTTGAACACTGAAGCTTTCTTT. Translated: CASSIAPDRGLNTEAFF. This rearrangement joins TRBV19 to TRBJ1-1; 10 bases are a match to TRBD1. CDR3 length: 17 residues. V lost 1 base and J lost 0; bases outside the gene matches: 5. The germline CDR1 and CDR2 sequences are LNHDA and SQIVND (reference sequence). The variable domain in full, completed from reference TRBV19 and TRBJ1-1, reads DGGITQSPKYLFRKEGQNVTLSCEQNLNHDAMYWYRQDPGQGLRLIYYSQIVNDFQKGDIAEGYSVSREKKESFPLTVTSAQKNPTAFYLCASSIAPDRGLNTEAFFGQGTRLTVV.

The chain combines TRBV29-1 with TRBJ2-5; D possibly corresponds to TRBD1 (5 bases). V lost 3 bases and J 0 bases, leaving 14 bases between the germline ends. The CDR3 runs to 15 residues. Germline V gene lookup returns CDR1 SQVTM and CDR2 ANQGSEA. CDR3 coding DNA: TGCAGCGTTGAGAAGGCAGGGTCGTACCAAGAGACCCAGTACTTC. Translated: CSVEKAGSYQETQYF.

This clone occurred many times. The chain is built from TRBV18 and TRBJ2-2, with D perhaps matching TRBD1 (6 bases). The CDR3 sequence is 13 residues long. CDR1 and CDR2 from the germline V gene are KGHSH and LQKENI. Trimming shortened V by 8 bases and J by 4 bases, and 11 bases separated the two germline ends. The CDR3 loop is CASHTGRTGELFF. The CDR3 DNA reads as TGTGCCAGCCATACAGGGCGCACCGGGGAGCTGTTTTTT.

The chain uses TRBV5-1 and TRBJ1-1; possible D gene TRBD1, 5 bases. The CDR3 has 14 residues. Germline CDR1 and CDR2: SGHRS and YFSETQ. V was shortened by 4 bases and J by 3 bases, with 13 bases between the two germline ends. The CDR3 protein is CASSIQGGDTEAFF. The CDR3 coding sequence is TGCGCCAGCAGCATCCAGGGAGGGGACACTGAAGCTTTCTTT.

The chain is built from TRBV30 and TRBJ2-7; D possibly corresponds to TRBD1 (5 bases). In germline, CDR1 is GTSNPN, CDR2 SVGIG (reference sequence). The CDR3 has 13 amino acids. The germline V and J ends were trimmed by 2 bases and 6 bases, with 14 bases remaining between them. The CDR3 region is CAWSRDREAEQYF. In DNA form, the CDR3 reads TGTGCCTGGAGTCGAGACAGAGAGGCCGAGCAGTACTTC. The whole variable domain, remainder taken from reference TRBV30 and TRBJ2-7, is SQTIHQWPATLVQPVGSPLSLECTVEGTSNPNLYWYRQAAGRGLQLLFYSVGIGQISSEVPQNLSASRPQDRQFILSSKKLLLSDSGFYLCAWSRDREAEQYFGPGTRLTVT.

This clone turned up a few times. The chain combines TRBV9 with TRBJ2-1; 12 positions agree with TRBD2. With 0 bases clipped from V and 8 bases from J, the junction kept 6 bases outside the gene matches. The CDR3 totals 16 residues. CDR1 SGDLS and CDR2 YYNGEE come from the germline V gene. The CDR3 loop is CASSVGLAGGLYEQFF. CDR3 DNA: TGTGCCAGCAGCGTAGGGCTAGCGGGGGGGCTGTATGAGCAGTTCTTC.

The chain joins TRBV10-1 to TRBJ1-1, with D uncertain. This CDR3 has 15 residues. Germline V lookup: CDR1 WNHNN, CDR2 SYGVQD (reference sequence). V was clipped by 9 bases and J by 7 bases, with 24 bases between them. The CDR3 coding sequence is TGCGCCAGGGCCCCTCTCGGGGTTGGTGCTATTGAAGCTTTCTTT. As protein: CARAPLGVGAIEAFF.

The chain combines TRBV16 with TRBJ2-5; 9 nucleotides agree with TRBD1. Germline CDR1 reads KGHSY; CDR2 reads FQNENV. V gave up 4 bases and J gave up 5 bases; unmatched junction bases: 8. The CDR3 extends over 15 amino acids. DNA of the CDR3: TGTGCCAGCAGCCCAAACCAGGGACAGGGCGAGACCCAGTACTTC. Protein product: CASSPNQGQGETQYF.

The chain has TRBV4-3 and TRBJ1-2; TRBD1 matches at 9 bases. This CDR3 comprises 15 residues. The junction had 11 bases not matched to a gene; V was cut back by 5 bases and J by 7 bases. Germline lookup yields CDR1 LGHNA and CDR2 YSLEER. CDR3 bases: TGCGCCAGCAGCGGGCCCGGGACAGGGAGGGGTGGCTACACCTTC. Encoded protein: CASSGPGTGRGGYTF.

This clone was found once. The chain employs TRBV6-5 and TRBJ2-7; no clear D gene. CDR1 and CDR2 from the germline V gene are MNHEY and SVGAGI. V was pared by 0 bases and J by 5 bases, with 11 bases between. This CDR3 is built from 14 residues. CDR3 protein: CASSYSFSSNEQYF. In nucleotides, the CDR3 is TGTGCCAGCAGTTACTCGTTTAGCTCGAACGAGCAGTACTTC.

DNA of the CDR3: TGTGCCAGCAGAGAACAGGGCTCCAATCAGCCCCAGCATTTT. Translated: CASREQGSNQPQHF. The V call is TRBV6-6, the J call TRBJ1-5; tentatively, D is TRBD1 (6 bases). Trimming stripped 6 bases from V and 3 bases from J, with 12 bases between. Per germline, CDR1 MNHNY and CDR2 SVGAGI (reference sequence). The CDR3 covers 14 residues.

The CDR3 DNA reads TGTGCCAGCAGCTTGGGACAGGGAAATGAGCAGTTCTTC. This encodes CASSLGQGNEQFF. The chain employs TRBV7-3 and TRBJ2-1; 9 positions match TRBD1. Trimming cost V 3 bases and J 7 bases; bases outside gene matches: 1. The CDR3 length is 13 residues. Germline V gene data show CDR1 as SGHTA and CDR2 as FQGTGA. The whole variable domain, filled in from reference TRBV7-3 and TRBJ2-1, reads GAGVSQTPSNKVTEKGKYVELRCDPISGHTALYWYRQSLGQGPEFLIYFQGTGAADDSGLPNDRFFAVRPEGSVSTLKIQRTERGDSAVYLCASSLGQGNEQFFGPGTRLTVL.

This rearrangement joins TRBV30 to TRBJ1-2; the match to TRBD1 covers 7 bases. This CDR3 comprises 14 residues. J gave up 6 bases and V 3 bases, and 10 bases lay outside the gene matches. The germline CDR1 and CDR2 sequences are GTSNPN and SVGIG (reference sequence). The chain's CDR3 is CAWSANRGYDGYTF. The CDR3 DNA reads TGTGCCTGGAGCGCGAACAGGGGTTACGATGGCTACACCTTC. The entire variable domain, with the rest obtained from reference TRBV30 and TRBJ1-2, is as follows: SQTIHQWPATLVQPVGSPLSLECTVEGTSNPNLYWYRQAAGRGLQLLFYSVGIGQISSEVPQNLSASRPQDRQFILSSKKLLLSDSGFYLCAWSANRGYDGYTFGSGTRLTVV.

The genes are TRBV4-1 and TRBJ1-1; TRBD1 aligns across 7 bases. Germline CDR1 MGHRA, CDR2 YSYEKL. J lost 8 bases, V lost 3 bases, and 6 bases had no gene match. CDR3 length equals 13 residues. CDR3 sequence (DNA): TGCGCCAGCAGCCAGAACAGGGGAAGGGAAGCTTTCTTT. It is translated as CASSQNRGREAFF.

This clone has only one observation. This chain links TRBV11-2 with TRBJ1-1; D is unresolved. Germline lookup yields CDR1 SGHAT and CDR2 FQNNGV. CDR3 length equals 13 residues. V was clipped by 2 bases and J by 2 bases, with 6 bases between them. The DNA of the CDR3 is TGTGCCAGCAGCTTACTGTTAAACACTGAAGCTTTCTTT. It is translated as CASSLLLNTEAFF. The full variable domain, rest sourced from reference TRBV11-2 and TRBJ1-1, is EAGVAQSPRYKIIEKRQSVAFWCNPISGHATLYWYQQILGQGPKLLIQFQNNGVVDDSQLPKDRFSAERLKGVDSTLKIQPAKLEDSAVYLCASSLLLNTEAFFGQGTRLTVV.

V and J are TRBV6-5 and TRBJ2-2; no definite D call. Trimming took 7 bases from V and 2 from J, leaving 11 bases between them. This CDR3 is built from 14 residues. Germline loops: CDR1 MNHEY, CDR2 SVGAGI. The CDR3 here is CASTVDLNTGELFF. The CDR3 nucleotides read TGTGCCAGCACCGTAGATCTCAACACCGGGGAGCTGTTTTTT.

The chain links TRBV30 to TRBJ1-1, with 7 bases identical to TRBD1. Germline V gene lookup returns CDR1 GTSNPN and CDR2 SVGIG (reference sequence). The length of the CDR3 is 14 residues. With V trimmed by 0 bases and J by 11 bases, 12 bases remained unmatched. CDR3 nucleotides: TGTGCCTGGAGTGTCCTCCACAGGGGCGAGGGGGCTTTCTTT. It translates to CAWSVLHRGEGAFF.